This T cell receptor beta chain was found in a study of cytomegalovirus exposure and HLA in healthy donors. Findings and limits, study-wide: The classifier reportedly diagnosed cytomegalovirus status with high sensitivity and specificity.

A note on this clone: Its specificity is not known.

PCR amplification relied on 60 Vbeta primers (plus 13 Jbeta primers). The table came from immunoSEQ multiplex PCR; TCRdb's copy has only in-frame clones and leaves some out. The sample carries about 150,000 clones, around 80% recorded once. CDR3 length: 14 residues. V dropped 5 bases and J dropped 2; count of bases not matched to a gene: 4. The germline CDR1 and CDR2 sequences are MDHEN and SYDVKM. The chain employs TRBV28 and TRBJ1-2, with 8 bases that match TRBD1. Sequencing used PBMCs. The sequence was collected from a woman in her forties or fifties in good health and CMV-seropositive. CDR3 protein: CASSPGTGNYGYTF. The CDR3 coding sequence is TGTGCCAGCAGTCCGGGGACAGGAAACTATGGCTACACCTTC.